This TCR beta chain appears in the sequencing data of a study of spatial heterogeneity in lung cancer. Study information: Detection consistently yielded more beta chains than alpha chains. The library had UMIs, and each TCR and UMI pair averaged more than ten raw reads.

Regarding time point: sample taken at primary tumor resection. Whole RNA, which was extracted from tumor, nontumor lung tissue or frozen PBMC, was sequenced without any cell sorting. TCRdb called the 5' RACE reads again in MiXCR, with one record for every CDR3 protein. The top ten hold about 4.6% of the sample, which has about 82,000 distinct CDR3 sequences, around an eighth seen once. Germline V lookup: CDR1 SQVTM, CDR2 ANQGSEA. The junction had 6 bases not matched to a gene; V was cut back by 6 bases and J by 5 bases. This CDR3 has 14 amino acids. This clonotype was obtained from a male donor with early-stage non-small cell lung cancer. This chain connects TRBV29-1 to TRBJ2-7, with 14 bases that match TRBD2. This specimen consisted of PBMCs, obtained at surgery. CDR3 loop: CSVLTSGGVNEQYF. The CDR3 nucleotides are TGCAGCGTACTGACTAGCGGGGGGGTTAACGAGCAGTACTTC.